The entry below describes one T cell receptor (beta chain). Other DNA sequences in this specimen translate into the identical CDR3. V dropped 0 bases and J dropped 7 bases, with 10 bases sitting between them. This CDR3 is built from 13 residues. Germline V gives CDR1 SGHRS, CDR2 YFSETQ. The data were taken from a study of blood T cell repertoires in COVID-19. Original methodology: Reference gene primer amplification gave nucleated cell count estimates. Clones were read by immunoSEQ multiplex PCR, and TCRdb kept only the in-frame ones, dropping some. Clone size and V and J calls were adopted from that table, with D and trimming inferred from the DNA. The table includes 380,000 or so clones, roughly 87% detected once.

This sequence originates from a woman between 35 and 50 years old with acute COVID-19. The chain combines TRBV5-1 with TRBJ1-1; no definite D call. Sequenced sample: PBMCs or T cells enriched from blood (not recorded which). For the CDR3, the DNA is TGCGCCAGCAGCTTGGACCCTTCGGGTGAAGCTTTCTTT. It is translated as CASSLDPSGEAFF.